What follows are 11 T cell receptor beta chains derived from one specimen sequenced in a study of shared clonotypes between healthy human individuals. TCRdb keeps only in-frame clones here, not all; method: immunoSEQ multiplex PCR. The sample lists millions of clones, about 95% occurring once. Naive CD8 cells comprised CD45RO-negative, CCR7-positively selected cells, excluding terminally differentiated effector memory CD45RA+ cells. Sample: naive CD8+ T cells sorted from blood. Source of these receptors: a man between 18 and 29 years old in good health.

The chain combines TRBV5-1 with TRBJ2-7, with D perhaps being TRBD1 or TRBD2 (5 bases each). There are 14 residues in the CDR3. The ends were cut back, 5 bases at V and 0 bases at J, with 12 bases in the middle. CDR1 is SGHRS and CDR2 is YFSETQ in the germline V gene. CDR3 in amino acids: CASRRADSSYEQYF. DNA of the CDR3: TGCGCCAGCAGGAGGGCAGACAGCTCCTACGAGCAGTACTTC.

On this clone itself: The same CDR3 can be traced to other DNA sequences in this sample. The chain recombines TRBV5-1 with TRBJ2-3, with unresolved D. Germline-derived CDR1 and CDR2 are SGHRS and YFSETQ. The V end lost 4 bases, the J end lost 2 bases, and 5 bases lay between the germline ends. The CDR3 length is 12 residues. CDR3: CASSPDTDTQYF. In DNA form, the CDR3 reads TGCGCCAGCAGCCCCGACACAGATACGCAGTATTTT. The variable domain in full, completed from reference TRBV5-1 and TRBJ2-3, reads KAGVTQTPRYLIKTRGQQVTLSCSPISGHRSVSWYQQTPGQGLQFLFEYFSETQRNKGNFPGRFSGRQFSNSRSEMNVSTLELGDSALYLCASSPDTDTQYFGPGTRLTVL.

The genes are TRBV7-2 and TRBJ2-7, with D perhaps TRBD2 (6 bases). V dropped 0 bases and J dropped 3 bases, with 15 bases sitting between them. Germline CDR1 and CDR2: SGHTA and FQGNSA. The CDR3 loop spans 16 amino acids. In DNA, the CDR3 is TGTGCCAGCAGCTTAGCGCTTCGGGGGAAAGGCTACGAGCAGTACTTC. It translates to CASSLALRGKGYEQYF. The complete variable domain, with remaining parts taken from reference TRBV7-2 and TRBJ2-7, reads GAGVSQSPSNKVTEKGKDVELRCDPISGHTALYWYRQSLGQGLEFLIYFQGNSAPDKSGLPSDRFSAERTGGSVSTLTIQRTQQEDSAVYLCASSLALRGKGYEQYFGPGTRLTVT.

The V gene is TRBV30, the J gene TRBJ2-1, with TRBD2 matching 11 bases. The CDR3 length is 15 residues. Germline CDR1 is GTSNPN and CDR2 is SVGIG (reference sequence). Germline trimming cut 5 bases from V and 9 bases from J; bases unmatched to any gene: 12. The chain's CDR3 is CAWDLAGGPLGEQFF. CDR3 DNA sequence: TGTGCCTGGGATTTAGCGGGAGGGCCTCTTGGTGAGCAGTTCTTC.

The genes are TRBV19 and TRBJ1-2; the match to TRBD1 covers 7 bases. Unmatched junction bases numbered 9, after V lost 1 base and J lost 1 base. Germline assignment: CDR1 LNHDA and CDR2 SQIVND (reference sequence). The CDR3 is 17 amino acids. CDR3 nucleotides: TGTGCCAGTAGTATAGCCGGGGACAGATCATTTAACTATGGCTACACCTTC. Protein product: CASSIAGDRSFNYGYTF.

The chain employs TRBV27 and TRBJ2-5; TRBD2 aligns across 7 bases. V dropped 3 bases and J dropped 2; count of bases not matched to a gene: 6. Germline-derived CDR1 and CDR2 are MNHEY and SMNVEV (reference sequence). The CDR3 runs to 15 residues. The CDR3 sequence: CASSFSPSGQETQYF. Here the CDR3 DNA reads TGTGCCAGCAGTTTTTCCCCTAGCGGACAAGAGACCCAGTACTTC.

This clone has only one observation. This sequence joins TRBV6-6 and TRBJ2-1, with D possibly matching TRBD1 (6 bases). V was trimmed by 6 bases and J by 1 base, leaving 13 bases between them. The germline V gene has CDR1 MNHNY and CDR2 SVGAGI (reference sequence). The CDR3 is made up of 15 amino acids. The CDR3 DNA reads TGTGCCAGCAGCCCCGGGACATCATCCTACAATGAGCAGTTCTTC. As protein: CASSPGTSSYNEQFF.

The chain is built from TRBV4-1 and TRBJ1-2; D might be TRBD1 (5 bases). V lost 0 bases to trimming and J lost 8 bases, with 16 bases between them. CDR1 MGHRA and CDR2 YSYEKL come from the germline V gene. There are 15 residues in the CDR3. CDR3 protein: CASSQDSETVYGYTF. The CDR3 region has the DNA TGCGCCAGCAGCCAAGACAGCGAGACAGTCTACGGCTACACCTTC.

The chain carries TRBV30 and TRBJ2-2; D is unclear. The CDR3 extends over 11 amino acids. Germline lookup yields CDR1 GTSNPN and CDR2 SVGIG (reference sequence). V was trimmed by 5 bases and J by 6 bases, leaving 7 bases between them. The CDR3: CAWSEPGELFF. CDR3 sequence (DNA): TGTGCCTGGTCTGAGCCCGGGGAGCTGTTTTTT.

The chain couples TRBV4-1 to TRBJ2-3; no clear D gene. In germline, CDR1 is MGHRA, CDR2 YSYEKL. The CDR3 runs to 15 residues. Deletions cut 4 bases from V and 4 bases from J, with 15 bases between. In DNA form, the CDR3 reads TGCGCCAGCAGCCGGGCCTTCGGGCTCGCAGATACGCAGTATTTT. This gives the protein CASSRAFGLADTQYF.

The chain carries TRBV4-1 and TRBJ2-5, with 8 bases aligning to TRBD1. V dropped 4 bases and J dropped 4; count of bases not matched to a gene: 8. The CDR3 covers 15 residues. From germline, CDR1 is MGHRA and CDR2 YSYEKL. The CDR3 region has the DNA TGCGCCAGCAGCCCGCAGGGGGCCCATGGAGAGACCCAGTACTTC. Amino acid sequence: CASSPQGAHGETQYF.